This TCR beta chain is drawn from a study of T cell responses to AZD1222 COVID-19 vaccine. Study as a whole: Recipients boosted at about 4 weeks or about 12 weeks are pooled.

Study-wide findings and caveats: At baseline, just 6 or 7 AZD1222 recipients tested seropositive. Spike-wide vaccine-associated CD4 TCRs dominated at 160-218 and 743-854.

A note on this clone: Its antigen remains unknown.

TCRdb keeps only in-frame clones here, not all; method: immunoSEQ multiplex PCR. This table holds roughly 130,000 clones, roughly 92% found once. The CDR3 has 14 amino acids. The germline CDR1 and CDR2 sequences are LNHDA and SQIVND (reference sequence). Trimming cost V 1 base and J 6 bases; bases outside gene matches: 0. The chain has TRBV19 and TRBJ1-4; 9 bases fit TRBD1. The clonotype was recovered from an adult in good health. Sequenced material: peripheral blood, taken on day 0 of AZD1222 vaccination. CDR3 bases: TGTGCCAGTAGTATAGGGACAGGGGATGAAAAACTGTTTTTT. It encodes CASSIGTGDEKLFF. Using reference TRBV19 and TRBJ1-4 for the parts outside the CDR3, the full variable domain is DGGITQSPKYLFRKEGQNVTLSCEQNLNHDAMYWYRQDPGQGLRLIYYSQIVNDFQKGDIAEGYSVSREKKESFPLTVTSAQKNPTAFYLCASSIGTGDEKLFFGSGTQLSVL.